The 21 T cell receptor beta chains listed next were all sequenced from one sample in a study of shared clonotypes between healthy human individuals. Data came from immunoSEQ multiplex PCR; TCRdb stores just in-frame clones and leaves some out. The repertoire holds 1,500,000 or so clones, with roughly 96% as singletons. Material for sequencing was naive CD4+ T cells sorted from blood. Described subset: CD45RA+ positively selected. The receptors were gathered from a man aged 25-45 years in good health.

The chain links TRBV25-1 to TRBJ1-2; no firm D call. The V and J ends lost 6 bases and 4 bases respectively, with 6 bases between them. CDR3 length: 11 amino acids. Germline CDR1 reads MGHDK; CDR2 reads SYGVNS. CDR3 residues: CASSELYGYTF. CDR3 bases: TGTGCCAGCAGCGAGCTCTATGGCTACACCTTC.

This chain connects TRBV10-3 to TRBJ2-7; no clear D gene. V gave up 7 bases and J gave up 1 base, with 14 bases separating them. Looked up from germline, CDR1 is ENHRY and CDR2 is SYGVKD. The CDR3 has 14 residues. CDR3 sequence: CAIKLDFGSYEQYF. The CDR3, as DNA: TGTGCCATCAAACTCGACTTCGGGTCCTACGAGCAGTACTTC.

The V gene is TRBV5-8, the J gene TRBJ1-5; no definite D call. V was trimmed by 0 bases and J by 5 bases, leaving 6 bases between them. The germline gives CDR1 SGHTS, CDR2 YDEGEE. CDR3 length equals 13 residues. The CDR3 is CASSLEGYQPQHF. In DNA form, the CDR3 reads TGTGCCAGCAGCTTGGAAGGGTATCAGCCCCAGCATTTT.

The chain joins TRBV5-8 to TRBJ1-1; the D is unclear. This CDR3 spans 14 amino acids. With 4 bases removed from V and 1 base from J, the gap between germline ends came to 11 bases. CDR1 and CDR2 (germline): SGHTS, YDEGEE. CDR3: CASSLLIPNTEAFF. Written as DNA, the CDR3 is TGTGCCAGCAGCCTACTGATCCCGAACACTGAAGCTTTCTTT.

The CDR3, as DNA: TGTGCCAGCAGCCCCGGGACAGGCTGGGACAATCAGCCCCAGCATTTT. Translated: CASSPGTGWDNQPQHF. J is TRBJ1-5 and V is TRBV7-2; 8 bases match TRBD1. CDR1 is SGHTA, CDR2 FQGNSA, per germline. V lost 5 bases, J lost 3 bases, and 9 bases stayed unmatched. This CDR3 is 16 amino acids long.

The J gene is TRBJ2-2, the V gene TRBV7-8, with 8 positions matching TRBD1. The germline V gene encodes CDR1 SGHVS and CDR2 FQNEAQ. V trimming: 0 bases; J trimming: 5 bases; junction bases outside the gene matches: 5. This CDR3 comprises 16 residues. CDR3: CASSLAPRQGTGELFF. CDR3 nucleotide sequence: TGTGCCAGCAGCTTAGCGCCGAGACAGGGGACCGGGGAGCTGTTTTTT.

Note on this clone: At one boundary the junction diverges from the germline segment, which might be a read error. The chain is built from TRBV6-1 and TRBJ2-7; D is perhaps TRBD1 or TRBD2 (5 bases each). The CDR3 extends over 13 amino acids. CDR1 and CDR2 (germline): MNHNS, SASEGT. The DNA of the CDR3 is TGTGCCAGCAGTCATGGGGGATCCTCCGAGCAGTACTTC. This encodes CASSHGGSSEQYF.

For the CDR3, the DNA is TGTGCCAGCAGTCTCGGGCCCGTACAAGAGACCCAGTACTTC. Its protein is CASSLGPVQETQYF. V gene TRBV28 combines with J gene TRBJ2-5; D gene ambiguous. The germline V gene encodes CDR1 MDHEN and CDR2 SYDVKM. V was shortened by 5 bases and J by 2 bases, with 12 bases between the two germline ends. The CDR3 sequence is 14 residues long.

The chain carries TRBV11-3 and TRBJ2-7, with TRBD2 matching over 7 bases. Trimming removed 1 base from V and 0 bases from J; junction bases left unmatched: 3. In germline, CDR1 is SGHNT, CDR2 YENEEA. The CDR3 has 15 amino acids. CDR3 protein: CASSLGGDYSYEQYF. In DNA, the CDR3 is TGTGCCAGCAGCTTAGGTGGGGACTACTCCTACGAGCAGTACTTC.

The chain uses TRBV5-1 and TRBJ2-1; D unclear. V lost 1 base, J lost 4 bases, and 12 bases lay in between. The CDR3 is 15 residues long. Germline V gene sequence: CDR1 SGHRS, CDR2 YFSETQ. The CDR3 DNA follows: TGCGCCAGCAGCTTGCTTGGTGTTGGATACAATGAGCAGTTCTTC. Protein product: CASSLLGVGYNEQFF. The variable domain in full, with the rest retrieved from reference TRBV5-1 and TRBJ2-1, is KAGVTQTPRYLIKTRGQQVTLSCSPISGHRSVSWYQQTPGQGLQFLFEYFSETQRNKGNFPGRFSGRQFSNSRSEMNVSTLELGDSALYLCASSLLGVGYNEQFFGPGTRLTVL.

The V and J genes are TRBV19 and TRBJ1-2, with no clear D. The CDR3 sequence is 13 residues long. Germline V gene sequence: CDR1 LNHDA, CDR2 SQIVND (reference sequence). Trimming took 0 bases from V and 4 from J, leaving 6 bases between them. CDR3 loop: CASSIERTYGYTF. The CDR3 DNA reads TGTGCCAGTAGTATAGAACGGACCTATGGCTACACCTTC.

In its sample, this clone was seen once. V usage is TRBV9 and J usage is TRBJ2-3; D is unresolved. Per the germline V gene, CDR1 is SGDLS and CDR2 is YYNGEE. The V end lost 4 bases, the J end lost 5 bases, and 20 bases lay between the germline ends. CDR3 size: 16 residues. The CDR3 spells CASSLTWAVDIDTQYF. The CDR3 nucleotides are TGTGCCAGCAGCCTCACCTGGGCGGTTGATATAGATACGCAGTATTTT.

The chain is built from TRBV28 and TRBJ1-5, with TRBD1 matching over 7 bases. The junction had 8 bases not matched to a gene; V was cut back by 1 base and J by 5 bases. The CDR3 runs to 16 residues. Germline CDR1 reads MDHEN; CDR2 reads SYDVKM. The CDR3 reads CASSLSGQVFDQPQHF. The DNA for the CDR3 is TGTGCCAGCAGTTTATCCGGACAGGTGTTTGATCAGCCCCAGCATTTT. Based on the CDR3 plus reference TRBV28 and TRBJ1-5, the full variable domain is DVKVTQSSRYLVKRTGEKVFLECVQDMDHENMFWYRQDPGLGLRLIYFSYDVKMKEKGDIPEGYSVSREKKERFSLILESASTNQTSMYLCASSLSGQVFDQPQHFGDGTRLSIL.

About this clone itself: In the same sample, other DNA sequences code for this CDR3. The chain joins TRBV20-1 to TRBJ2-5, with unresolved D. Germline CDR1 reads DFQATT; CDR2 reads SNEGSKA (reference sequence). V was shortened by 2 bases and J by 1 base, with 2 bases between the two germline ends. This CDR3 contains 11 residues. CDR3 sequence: CSARPQETQYF. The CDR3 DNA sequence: TGCAGTGCTAGACCCCAAGAGACCCAGTACTTC.

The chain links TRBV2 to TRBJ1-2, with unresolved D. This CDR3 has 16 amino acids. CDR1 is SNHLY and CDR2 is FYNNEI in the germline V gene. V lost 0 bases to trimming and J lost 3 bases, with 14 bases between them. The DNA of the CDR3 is TGTGCCAGCAGTGAAGCGAGGGCGAACGGGCACTATGGCTACACCTTC. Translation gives CASSEARANGHYGYTF.

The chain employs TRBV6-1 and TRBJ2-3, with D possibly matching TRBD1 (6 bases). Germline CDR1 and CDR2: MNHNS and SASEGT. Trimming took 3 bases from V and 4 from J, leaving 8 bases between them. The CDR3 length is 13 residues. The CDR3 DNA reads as TGTGCCAGCAGTGAGAAGGGGGCAGATACGCAGTATTTT. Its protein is CASSEKGADTQYF.

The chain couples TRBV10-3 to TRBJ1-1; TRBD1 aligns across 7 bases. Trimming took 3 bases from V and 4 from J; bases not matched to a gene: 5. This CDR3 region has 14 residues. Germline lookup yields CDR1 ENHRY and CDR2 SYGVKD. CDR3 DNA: TGTGCCATCAGTGAAGCCAACAGGGGCACTGAAGCTTTCTTT. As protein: CAISEANRGTEAFF.

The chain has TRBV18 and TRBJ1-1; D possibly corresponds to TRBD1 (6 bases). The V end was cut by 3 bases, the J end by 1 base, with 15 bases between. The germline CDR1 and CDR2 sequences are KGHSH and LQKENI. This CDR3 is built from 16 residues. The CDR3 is CASSPLWGAENTEAFF. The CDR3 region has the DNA TGTGCCAGCTCACCTCTTTGGGGGGCCGAGAACACTGAAGCTTTCTTT.

The CDR3 region has the DNA TGTGCCATCGGGGACCCATGGGGTCAGCCCCAGCATTTT. It codes for CAIGDPWGQPQHF. This sequence joins TRBV10-3 and TRBJ1-5, with D perhaps matching TRBD1 (5 bases). CDR1 is ENHRY, CDR2 SYGVKD, per germline. The CDR3 extends over 13 amino acids. Deletions cut 8 bases from V and 6 bases from J, with 14 bases between.

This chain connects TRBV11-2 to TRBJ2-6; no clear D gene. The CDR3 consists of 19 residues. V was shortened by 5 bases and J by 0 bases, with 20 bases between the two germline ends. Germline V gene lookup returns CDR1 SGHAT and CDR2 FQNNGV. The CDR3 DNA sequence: TGTGCCAGCAGCCATTTTAGACCATCATCAGCCTCTGGGGCCAACGTCCTGACTTTC. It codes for CASSHFRPSSASGANVLTF. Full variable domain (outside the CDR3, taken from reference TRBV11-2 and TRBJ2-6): EAGVAQSPRYKIIEKRQSVAFWCNPISGHATLYWYQQILGQGPKLLIQFQNNGVVDDSQLPKDRFSAERLKGVDSTLKIQPAKLEDSAVYLCASSHFRPSSASGANVLTFGAGSRLTVL.

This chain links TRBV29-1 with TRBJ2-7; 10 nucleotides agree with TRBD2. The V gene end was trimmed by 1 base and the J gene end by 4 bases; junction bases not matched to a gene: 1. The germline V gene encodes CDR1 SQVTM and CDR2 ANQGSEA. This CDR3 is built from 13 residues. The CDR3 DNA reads TGCAGCGTTGAAGCTAGCGGGAGTTACGAGCAGTACTTC. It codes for CSVEASGSYEQYF.